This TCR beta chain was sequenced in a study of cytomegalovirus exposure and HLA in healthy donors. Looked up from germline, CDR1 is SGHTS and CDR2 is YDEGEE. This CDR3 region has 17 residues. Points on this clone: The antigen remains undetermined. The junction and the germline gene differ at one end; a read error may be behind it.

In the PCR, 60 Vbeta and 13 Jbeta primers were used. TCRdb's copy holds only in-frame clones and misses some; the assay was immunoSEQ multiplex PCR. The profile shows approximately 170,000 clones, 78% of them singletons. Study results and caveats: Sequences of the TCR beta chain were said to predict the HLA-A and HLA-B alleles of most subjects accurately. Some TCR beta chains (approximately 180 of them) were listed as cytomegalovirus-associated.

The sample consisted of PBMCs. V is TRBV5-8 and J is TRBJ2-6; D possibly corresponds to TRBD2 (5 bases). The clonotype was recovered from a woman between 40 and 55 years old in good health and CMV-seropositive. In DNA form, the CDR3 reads TGCGCCAGCAGCCAAGTACGTAGCGTAACCGGGGCCAACGTCCTGACTTTC. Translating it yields CASSQVRSVTGANVLTF.